Each of the 30 T cell receptor beta chains below was sequenced from the same sample in a study of regulatory T cells in long-lasting Graves disease. With iRepertoire HTBI primers and Arm-PCR of CDR3 regions, TCR beta libraries were built. TCRdb reprocessed the multiplex PCR reads via MiXCR and lists one record per CDR3 protein. In the table there are 420,000 or so distinct CDR3 sequences, about a quarter of which are singletons. Described time point: persistent/refractory GD, antithyroid drugs over 5 years with positive TRAb. PBMCs were the source of the RNA used for TCR sequencing. The material sequenced was peripheral blood mononuclear cells (PBMCs), taken when the disease was refractory, from a patient treated with antithyroid drugs. Receptor source: a female donor with Graves disease.

The V gene is TRBV30, the J gene TRBJ1-4, with 7 nucleotides matching TRBD1. V trimming: 0 bases; J trimming: 5 bases; junction bases outside the gene matches: 6. The CDR3 covers 15 residues. CDR1 GTSNPN and CDR2 SVGIG come from the germline V gene (reference sequence). Written as DNA, the CDR3 is TGTGCCTGGAGTGTCGATGCCAGGGGGAATGAAAAACTGTTTTTT. Translated, it gives CAWSVDARGNEKLFF. The variable domain in full, with the rest retrieved from reference TRBV30 and TRBJ1-4, is SQTIHQWPATLVQPVGSPLSLECTVEGTSNPNLYWYRQAAGRGLQLLFYSVGIGQISSEVPQNLSASRPQDRQFILSSKKLLLSDSGFYLCAWSVDARGNEKLFFGSGTQLSVL.

This clonotype showed up many times. The chain combines TRBV15 with TRBJ1-5, with D hard to call. Germline CDR1 LNHNV, CDR2 YYDKDF (reference sequence). This CDR3 region has 16 residues. Between the trimmed V and J ends, which lost 0 bases and 6 bases, there was a span of 15 bases. The CDR3 reads CATSRDKQFPSQPQHF. The CDR3, as DNA: TGTGCCACCAGCAGAGATAAACAATTTCCCTCTCAGCCCCAGCATTTT.

The chain joins TRBV6-1 to TRBJ1-2; TRBD1 aligns across 12 bases. This CDR3 has 19 amino acids. CDR1 is MNHNS, CDR2 SASEGT, per germline. Losses at the gene ends were 0 bases for V and 6 bases for J; bases not matched to a gene: 14. This CDR3 is CASSEAGGTGGLRQNGYTF. The CDR3 bases are TGTGCCAGCAGTGAAGCGGGCGGGACAGGGGGCTTAAGGCAGAATGGCTACACCTTC.

This clonotype has a count of ten or more. The CDR3 region has the DNA TGTGCCAGCAGCTTAGCATGGCCTAGCGGGAGCAACGAGCAGTACTTC. Its translation: CASSLAWPSGSNEQYF. The V gene is TRBV11-3, the J gene TRBJ2-7; TRBD2 matches at 10 bases. The CDR3 length is 16 residues. The trim removed 1 base at V and 5 bases at J, leaving 8 bases unmatched. The germline gives CDR1 SGHNT, CDR2 YENEEA.

The genes are TRBV30 and TRBJ1-1; no clear D. Per germline, CDR1 GTSNPN and CDR2 SVGIG (reference sequence). V lost 6 bases and J 6 bases, leaving 20 bases between the germline ends. This CDR3 is built from 14 residues. CDR3 sequence: CACHEGIGVAEAFF. The CDR3 DNA follows: TGTGCCTGTCATGAGGGTATAGGTGTCGCTGAAGCTTTCTTT.

The chain has TRBV20-1 and TRBJ2-2; D perhaps matches TRBD2 (6 bases). There are 17 residues in the CDR3. V was pared by 3 bases and J by 1 base, with 18 bases between. CDR1 is DFQATT, CDR2 SNEGSKA, per germline (reference sequence). CDR3 coding DNA: TGCAGTGCTAGGACCCCCCAAGCGGGTCTGAACACCGGGGAGCTGTTTTTT. Amino acids: CSARTPQAGLNTGELFF.

This clonotype was counted many times. This chain links TRBV28 with TRBJ2-5, with D possibly TRBD1 on 5 matching bases. Per germline, CDR1 MDHEN and CDR2 SYDVKM. The CDR3 has 12 residues. Trimming took 4 bases from V and 5 from J, leaving 8 bases between them. The CDR3, as DNA: TGTGCCAGCAGTTCAGGGTTGGAGACCCAGTACTTC. This gives the protein CASSSGLETQYF.

This clonotype was seen more than once but under ten times. This chain connects TRBV9 to TRBJ2-7; D may match TRBD1 or TRBD2 (5 bases each). V was cut by 0 bases and J by 2 bases, with 9 bases left in between. Germline loops: CDR1 SGDLS, CDR2 YYNGEE. This CDR3 contains 14 residues. The CDR3 DNA is TGTGCCAGCAGCGTAGTTTGGGACGCCTACGAGCAGTACTTC. Translating it yields CASSVVWDAYEQYF.

This sequence joins TRBV5-1 and TRBJ2-7, with 9 bases matching TRBD2. V was pared by 0 bases and J by 4 bases, with 8 bases of the junction left unmatched. The CDR3 has 16 amino acids. Germline CDR1 is SGHRS and CDR2 is YFSETQ. In nucleotides, the CDR3 is TGCGCCAGCAGCTTGGTCGGCGGGAGGGCCGTATACGAGCAGTACTTC. This codes for CASSLVGGRAVYEQYF.

The genes are TRBV28 and TRBJ2-7; D remains unclear. V was pared by 11 bases and J by 3 bases, with 20 bases between. The length of the CDR3 is 14 residues. Germline CDR1 MDHEN, CDR2 SYDVKM. CDR3 sequence reads: CACTAPPEFYEQYF. As DNA, the CDR3 is TGTGCCTGCACTGCCCCCCCAGAATTCTACGAGCAGTACTTC.

The V and J genes are TRBV11-2 and TRBJ2-7, with 9 nucleotides matching TRBD2. There are 16 residues in the CDR3. V trimming: 5 bases; J trimming: 0 bases; junction bases outside the gene matches: 8. The germline V gene encodes CDR1 SGHAT and CDR2 FQNNGV. In DNA form, the CDR3 reads TGTGCCAGCAGCCCGTCAGGGACTAGCAGCTCCTACGAGCAGTACTTC. Amino acids: CASSPSGTSSSYEQYF.

The rearrangement uses TRBV7-9 and TRBJ2-7; D is perhaps TRBD1 or TRBD2 (5 bases each). In germline, CDR1 is SEHNR, CDR2 FQNEAQ (reference sequence). Between the trimmed V and J ends, which lost 2 bases and 5 bases, there was a span of 22 bases. The CDR3 loop spans 17 amino acids. CDR3 sequence reads: CASSLFGGPLRGDEQYF. The CDR3 nucleotides read TGTGCCAGCAGCTTATTTGGCGGCCCCCTCCGGGGCGACGAGCAGTACTTC.

The chain uses TRBV14 and TRBJ2-7; the D gene is possibly TRBD1 (5 bases). Trimming removed 2 bases at V and 3 bases at J, with 14 bases between. CDR3 length: 15 residues. Germline loops: CDR1 SGHDN, CDR2 FVKESK. The DNA of the CDR3 is TGTGCCAGCAGCCAATTTCGGACAAACCTCTACGAGCAGTACTTC. This encodes CASSQFRTNLYEQYF.

V gene TRBV18 combines with J gene TRBJ2-7; possible D gene TRBD1, 6 bases. CDR1 is KGHSH, CDR2 LQKENI, per germline. The CDR3 contains 12 residues. V was shortened by 5 bases and J by 6 bases, with 11 bases between the two germline ends. DNA of the CDR3: TGTGCCAGCTCAGGCAGGGGTGGCGAGCAGTACTTC. Translating gives CASSGRGGEQYF.

This clonotype was counted at least ten times. The CDR3 region is CASSSPNGSYEQYF. In nucleotides, the CDR3 is TGTGCCAGCAGCTCCCCGAACGGGTCGTACGAGCAGTACTTC. This chain links TRBV7-9 with TRBJ2-7, with D hard to call. Germline values: CDR1 SEHNR, CDR2 FQNEAQ (reference sequence). This CDR3 comprises 14 residues. The ends were cut back, 4 bases at V and 4 bases at J, with 14 bases in the middle.

This clonotype was observed many times. This rearrangement joins TRBV12-3 or TRBV12-4 to TRBJ1-5; no firm D call. V was clipped by 5 bases and J by 2 bases, with 7 bases between them. There are 13 residues in the CDR3. The CDR3, as DNA: TGTGCCAGCAGTCTTAAAGGCAATCAGCCCCAGCATTTT. Amino acid sequence: CASSLKGNQPQHF.

This chain uses TRBV10-2 with TRBJ1-4; the D gene is possibly TRBD1 (6 bases). CDR1 WSHSY and CDR2 SAAADI come from the germline V gene. The CDR3 runs 14 residues. V lost 2 bases and J 6 bases, leaving 10 bases between the germline ends. The CDR3 loop is CASSENRVDEKLFF. In nucleotides, the CDR3 is TGCGCCAGCAGTGAGAACAGGGTGGATGAAAAACTGTTTTTT.

The chain links TRBV18 to TRBJ1-2; no reliable D call. V lost 3 bases, J lost 8 bases, and 10 bases lay in between. This CDR3 comprises 12 residues. In germline, CDR1 is KGHSH, CDR2 LQKENI. The CDR3 DNA follows: TGTGCCAGCTCACCTGAGGTAGAGGGCTACACCTTC. It codes for CASSPEVEGYTF.

This clonotype was recorded many times. The chain uses TRBV7-2 and TRBJ2-7, with a possible D match to TRBD1 (7 bases). V lost 5 bases, J lost 3 bases, and 20 bases lay in between. CDR1 and CDR2 (germline): SGHTA, FQGNSA. This CDR3 has 16 residues. The CDR3 reads CASSGGSGQAFYEQYF. CDR3 nucleotides: TGTGCCAGCAGCGGGGGGAGCGGACAGGCATTCTACGAGCAGTACTTC.

The chain combines TRBV20-1 with TRBJ1-4; D uncertain. Germline V lookup: CDR1 DFQATT, CDR2 SNEGSKA (reference sequence). The CDR3 is 11 amino acids. V gave up 3 bases and J gave up 8 bases, with 7 bases separating them. The CDR3 loop reads CSASFSEKLFF. The DNA of the CDR3 is TGCAGTGCTAGTTTTTCGGAAAAACTGTTTTTT.

This clonotype appeared once. The chain joins TRBV6-1 to TRBJ2-7, with D maybe TRBD1 (5 bases). Trimming took off 6 bases at V and 1 base at J, with 16 bases between the two ends. CDR3 size: 15 residues. Looked up from germline, CDR1 is MNHNS and CDR2 is SASEGT. CDR3 residues: CASSQTDLQSYEQYF. The CDR3 coding sequence is TGTGCCAGCAGCCAGACAGACCTCCAATCCTACGAGCAGTACTTC.

The table lists this clonotype with many counts. The rearrangement joins TRBV27 to TRBJ1-4, with 11 nucleotides matching TRBD1. This CDR3 has 17 amino acids. Germline values: CDR1 MNHEY, CDR2 SMNVEV (reference sequence). V gave up 4 bases and J gave up 6 bases; unmatched junction bases: 10. This CDR3 reads CASSSRTGGAFDEKLFF. The CDR3 DNA is TGTGCCAGCAGTTCGCGGACAGGGGGCGCATTTGATGAAAAACTGTTTTTT.

This clonotype has a handful of counts. V is TRBV12-3 or TRBV12-4 and J is TRBJ2-2; unclear D gene. V was trimmed by 4 bases and J by 5 bases, leaving 17 bases between them. CDR3 length: 16 residues. The CDR3 bases are TGTGCCAGCAGTTATCGCCCGGGCCCCGGGACCGGGGAGCTGTTTTTT. Its protein is CASSYRPGPGTGELFF.

This clonotype was detected only a few times. The chain joins TRBV19 to TRBJ1-6, with TRBD1 identical over 10 bases. Looked up from germline, CDR1 is LNHDA and CDR2 is SQIVND (reference sequence). CDR3 length: 15 amino acids. V dropped 1 base and J dropped 8; count of bases not matched to a gene: 2. The CDR3 spells CASSIGGTGDSPLHF. DNA of the CDR3: TGTGCCAGTAGTATAGGAGGGACAGGGGATTCACCCCTCCACTTT.

The table lists this clonotype with many counts. The rearrangement links TRBV2 to TRBJ2-7; 11 nucleotides match TRBD2. Losses at the gene ends were 5 bases for V and 0 bases for J; bases not matched to a gene: 6. The CDR3 is 16 amino acids. Germline V gene lookup returns CDR1 SNHLY and CDR2 FYNNEI. CDR3 sequence reads: CASSRTSGLASYEQYF. In DNA form, the CDR3 reads TGTGCCAGCAGTAGGACTAGCGGGCTAGCCTCCTACGAGCAGTACTTC. Looking up the rest from reference TRBV2 and TRBJ2-7 gives the full variable domain: EPEVTQTPSHQVTQMGQEVILRCVPISNHLYFYWYRQILGQKVEFLVSFYNNEISEKSEIFDDQFSVERPDGSNFTLKIRSTKLEDSAMYFCASSRTSGLASYEQYFGPGTRLTVT.

At least ten counts were recorded for this clonotype. The V gene is TRBV6-5, the J gene TRBJ1-2, with 10 positions matching TRBD1. Trimming took 0 bases from V and 2 from J; bases not matched to a gene: 6. Germline V CDR1 and CDR2: MNHEY, SVGAGI. The CDR3 has 17 amino acids. The CDR3: CASSYSIGTGVNYGYTF. As DNA, the CDR3 is TGTGCCAGCAGTTACTCGATCGGGACAGGGGTAAACTATGGCTACACCTTC.

This chain links TRBV19 with TRBJ2-6; 7 positions agree with TRBD1. The germline V gene encodes CDR1 LNHDA and CDR2 SQIVND (reference sequence). The CDR3 is 16 amino acids. V shed 8 bases, J shed 0 bases, and the junction held 7 bases outside the gene matches. The CDR3, as DNA: TGTGCCAGTCGGACAGGTATCTCCTCTGGGGCCAACGTCCTGACTTTC. Protein product: CASRTGISSGANVLTF.

The chain employs TRBV7-2 and TRBJ2-7; D is possibly TRBD2 (5 bases). This CDR3 contains 16 residues. Germline values: CDR1 SGHTA, CDR2 FQGNSA. V gave up 5 bases and J gave up 3 bases, with 20 bases separating them. CDR3 bases: TGTGCCAGCAGCGACTATCCAAAGAGGTGGGTCTACGAGCAGTACTTC. Protein product: CASSDYPKRWVYEQYF.

The J gene is TRBJ1-4, the V gene TRBV12-3 or TRBV12-4, with D tentatively TRBD1 (6 bases). The CDR3 spans 14 residues. V lost 3 bases to trimming and J lost 4 bases, with 9 bases between them. CDR3 DNA: TGTGCCAGCAGTTTCCCAGGGGTTAATGAAAAACTGTTTTTT. Protein: CASSFPGVNEKLFF.

The V and J genes are TRBV6-4 and TRBJ2-3, with a tentative D call TRBD2 (5 bases). Trimming cost V 0 bases and J 1 base, with 8 bases left between them. CDR1 is MRHNA, CDR2 SNTAGT, per germline. The CDR3 spans 15 residues. The CDR3 is CASSDSGVGTDTQYF. CDR3 nucleotide sequence: TGTGCCAGCAGTGACTCGGGAGTGGGCACAGATACGCAGTATTTT.